Below, 20 T cell receptor beta chains from the same sample are listed, as sequenced in a study of blood T cell repertoires in COVID-19. Profiled with immunoSEQ multiplex PCR; TCRdb holds only in-frame clones, not every one. The data contain more than 60,000 clones, around 85% of them singletons. The sample taken for sequencing was peripheral blood. These receptors originate from a human donor in a cohort sampled during active COVID-19.

The CDR3 loop reads CASRSGTGGYSNQPQHF. In nucleotides, the CDR3 is TGTGCCAGCAGGTCCGGGACAGGGGGCTATAGCAATCAGCCCCAGCATTTT. V usage is TRBV21-1 and J usage is TRBJ1-5; TRBD1 is taken as the D call from the table, unchecked against the DNA. TRBV21-1 is recorded as a pseudogene. The CDR3 is 17 amino acids.

The chain has TRBV3-1 (or the pseudogene TRBV3-2) and TRBJ1-5, with D maybe TRBD1 (5 bases). CDR3 length: 14 residues. The V and J ends lost 4 bases and 4 bases respectively, with 11 bases between them. Germline V gene data show CDR1 as LGHDT and CDR2 as YNNKEL (reference sequence). As DNA, the CDR3 is TGTGCCAGCAGCCCCTGGGGCCGGAATCAGCCCCAGCATTTT. Its protein product is CASSPWGRNQPQHF.

The chain combines TRBV19 with TRBJ2-7; 11 nucleotides agree with TRBD2. The CDR3 spans 15 residues. Germline V gene data show CDR1 as LNHDA and CDR2 as SQIVND (reference sequence). After removal of 6 bases from V and 1 base from J, the junction contained 5 bases not matched to a gene. CDR3 nucleotide sequence: TGTGCCAGTAGCCTAGCGGGGGGTCTTTCCTACGAGCAGTACTTC. Amino acid sequence: CASSLAGGLSYEQYF.

This chain uses TRBV2 with TRBJ2-1; 8 bases agree with TRBD2. V shed 6 bases and J 5 bases; nucleotides not matched to a gene: 6. CDR1 and CDR2 from the germline V gene are SNHLY and FYNNEI. The CDR3 consists of 14 residues. The CDR3 coding sequence is TGTGCCAGCAGCCTCAGACTAGCGAACAATGAGCAGTTCTTC. It encodes CASSLRLANNEQFF.

The rearrangement links TRBV6-2 or TRBV6-3 to TRBJ2-3; TRBD1 aligns across 9 bases. The V gene end was trimmed by 0 bases and the J gene end by 1 base; junction bases not matched to a gene: 2. Germline loops: CDR1 MNHEY, CDR2 SVGEGT. This CDR3 has 16 amino acids. The CDR3 bases are TGTGCCAGCAGTTACTCGAGGACAGGGGGCACAGATACGCAGTATTTT. Protein: CASSYSRTGGTDTQYF.

This clone was detected once. This chain uses TRBV3-1 (or the pseudogene TRBV3-2) with TRBJ2-3, with D perhaps matching TRBD2 (5 bases). The CDR3 sequence is 20 residues long. Germline V gene lookup returns CDR1 LGHDT and CDR2 YNNKEL (reference sequence). The ends were cut back, 0 bases at V and 0 bases at J, with 22 bases in the middle. The CDR3: CASSQDKTGSAKSSTDTQYF. CDR3 DNA sequence: TGTGCCAGCAGCCAAGATAAAACGGGGAGCGCGAAATCTAGCACAGATACGCAGTATTTT.

The chain employs TRBV5-1 and TRBJ2-3; 10 nucleotides agree with TRBD2. There are 17 residues in the CDR3. Germline-derived CDR1 and CDR2 are SGHRS and YFSETQ. Losses at the gene ends were 1 base for V and 5 bases for J; bases not matched to a gene: 10. This CDR3 reads CASSLFQIAGGGDTQYF. CDR3 nucleotides: TGCGCCAGCAGCTTGTTCCAGATAGCGGGGGGCGGAGATACGCAGTATTTT.

V usage is TRBV4-3 and J usage is TRBJ1-5; the match to TRBD1 covers 8 bases. The germline V gene encodes CDR1 LGHNA and CDR2 YSLEER. Unmatched junction bases numbered 13, after V lost 0 bases and J lost 9 bases. This CDR3 spans 17 amino acids. CDR3 amino acids: CASSQDAARGPPGPQHF. The CDR3 coding sequence is TGCGCCAGCAGCCAAGATGCGGCCAGGGGGCCTCCGGGGCCCCAGCATTTT.

The chain has TRBV7-3 and TRBJ1-2; unclear D gene. The CDR3 contains 14 residues. Trimming shortened V by 4 bases and J by 8 bases, and 17 bases separated the two germline ends. Germline V gives CDR1 SGHTA, CDR2 FQGTGA. CDR3 bases: TGTGCCAGCAGCTCTGGCGGGGTCGAGGGAGGCTACACCTTC. It translates to CASSSGGVEGGYTF.

This chain joins TRBV12-3 or TRBV12-4 and TRBJ2-7; maybe TRBD1 (5 bases). Trimming removed 6 bases at V and 6 bases at J, with 15 bases between. The CDR3 is 13 residues long. CDR3 DNA sequence: TGTGCCAGCAGACGGACACCCACCCCCGAGCAGTACTTC. This translates into CASRRTPTPEQYF.

The CDR3 coding sequence is TGTGCCAGCAGTTATTCCGGGACTAGCACAGATACGCAGTATTTT. This gives the protein CASSYSGTSTDTQYF. The chain links TRBV7-8 to TRBJ2-3, with D possibly being TRBD2 (6 bases). CDR3 length equals 15 residues. Germline V CDR1 and CDR2: SGHVS, FQNEAQ. Trimming stripped 6 bases from V and 0 bases from J, with 13 bases between.

On this clone itself: The sample contains more than one DNA sequence encoding this CDR3. The chain joins TRBV19 to TRBJ1-2; the match to TRBD1 covers 12 bases. The CDR3 contains 13 residues. Trimming took 3 bases from V and 8 from J; bases not matched to a gene: 1. Germline loops: CDR1 LNHDA, CDR2 SQIVND (reference sequence). The CDR3 loop is CASSIGTGGGYTF. CDR3 DNA sequence: TGTGCCAGTAGTATCGGGACAGGGGGCGGCTACACCTTC.

This rearrangement joins TRBV10-2 to TRBJ2-5; 7 positions agree with TRBD1. V was clipped by 5 bases and J by 5 bases; unmatched bases: 5. The CDR3 sequence is 13 residues long. The germline gives CDR1 WSHSY, CDR2 SAAADI. The DNA of the CDR3 is TGCGCCAGCAGTCTACAGGGGTGGGAGACCCAGTACTTC. Its translation is CASSLQGWETQYF.

V and J are TRBV27 and TRBJ1-6, with TRBD1 identical over 9 bases. V gave up 5 bases and J gave up 8 bases; unmatched junction bases: 4. CDR1 is MNHEY and CDR2 is SMNVEV in the germline V gene (reference sequence). CDR3 length: 14 residues. The CDR3 bases are TGTGCCAGCAGTCCTTGGGACAGGGATTCACCCCTCCACTTT. Protein product: CASSPWDRDSPLHF.

The chain combines TRBV19 with TRBJ1-1; D ambiguous. Germline-derived CDR1 and CDR2 are LNHDA and SQIVND (reference sequence). V gave up 7 bases and J gave up 0 bases, with 9 bases separating them. The length of the CDR3 is 13 residues. The CDR3 DNA is TGTGCCAGTATCGCCAGAATGAACACTGAAGCTTTCTTT. Translation gives CASIARMNTEAFF. The full variable domain, its missing parts supplied by reference TRBV19 and TRBJ1-1, is DGGITQSPKYLFRKEGQNVTLSCEQNLNHDAMYWYRQDPGQGLRLIYYSQIVNDFQKGDIAEGYSVSREKKESFPLTVTSAQKNPTAFYLCASIARMNTEAFFGQGTRLTVV.

The gene calls are TRBV29-1 and TRBJ1-4; possibly TRBD1 for D (5 bases). Germline CDR1 is SQVTM and CDR2 is ANQGSEA. V was trimmed by 8 bases and J by 3 bases, leaving 13 bases between them. The CDR3 contains 13 residues. The CDR3: CSSSGAANEKLFF. The CDR3, as DNA: TGCAGCAGCTCTGGGGCGGCTAATGAAAAACTGTTTTTT.

This chain links TRBV5-4 with TRBJ1-2; the match to TRBD1 covers 8 bases. Germline trimming cut 4 bases from V and 5 bases from J; bases unmatched to any gene: 10. Germline-derived CDR1 and CDR2 are SGHNT and YYREEE (reference sequence). The CDR3 sequence is 15 residues long. CDR3 bases: TGTGCCAGCAGCGATCACAGGGGGTTTAGTTATGGCTACACCTTC. Residues: CASSDHRGFSYGYTF. Full variable domain (missing parts from reference TRBV5-4 and TRBJ1-2): ETGVTQSPTHLIKTRGQQVTLRCSSQSGHNTVSWYQQALGQGPQFIFQYYREEENGRGNFPPRFSGLQFPNYSSELNVNALELDDSALYLCASSDHRGFSYGYTFGSGTRLTVV.

This chain joins TRBV7-9 and TRBJ2-7; 9 bases line up with TRBD1. CDR3 length: 17 amino acids. V was pared by 4 bases and J by 0 bases, with 10 bases of the junction left unmatched. From germline, CDR1 is SEHNR and CDR2 FQNEAQ (reference sequence). CDR3 amino acids: CASSWWAGTGSSYEQYF. Written as DNA, the CDR3 is TGTGCCAGCAGCTGGTGGGCCGGGACAGGGAGCTCCTACGAGCAGTACTTC.

This clone was seen a single time. The same CDR3 can be traced to other DNA sequences in this sample. This chain links TRBV7-9 with TRBJ2-2, with 7 bases identical to TRBD1. J gave up 2 bases and V 4 bases, and 7 bases lay outside the gene matches. CDR3 length: 16 amino acids. Germline V gives CDR1 SEHNR, CDR2 FQNEAQ (reference sequence). CDR3 protein: CASSSTGIKNTGELFF. In DNA form, the CDR3 reads TGTGCCAGCAGCTCGACAGGGATCAAAAACACCGGGGAGCTGTTTTTT.

The V and J genes are TRBV5-6 and TRBJ1-1; 7 bases fit TRBD1. The J segment lost 3 bases and the V segment lost 2 bases, leaving 7 bases of the junction unmatched. Germline lookup yields CDR1 SGHDT and CDR2 YYEEEE. The CDR3 runs to 15 residues. The CDR3 protein is CASSFTGVRDTEAFF. CDR3 nucleotides: TGTGCCAGCAGCTTTACAGGGGTGCGGGACACTGAAGCTTTCTTT.